This TCR beta chain stems from a study of CD8+CD57+ T cells in acquired aplastic anemia. Trimming removed 2 bases at V and 0 bases at J, with 10 bases between. The CDR3 runs to 16 residues. Germline CDR1 SGHAT, CDR2 FQNNGV. According to the study, genomic DNA was the template for TCR beta VDJ and CDR3 profiling. Each CDR3 protein is one row after TCRdb ran MiXCR on the reads. The sample consists of about 220,000 distinct CDR3 sequences, 30% to 40% of them appearing once. Specimen: sorted CD4+, CD8+, or CD8+CD57+ T cells (not recorded which) from PBMCs. V usage is TRBV11-2 and J usage is TRBJ2-2, with D perhaps TRBD2 (6 bases). The source is a human donor in good health, serving as a control. DNA of the CDR3: TGTGCCAGCAGCTTATTTGCGGGATCGAACACCGGGGAGCTGTTTTTT. Its translation: CASSLFAGSNTGELFF.